What follows is one TCR beta chain and its context. A multiplex PCR was run with 60 Vbeta primers and 13 Jbeta primers. Under the authors' procedure: An analysis that came later counted approximately 76 million unique TCR beta chains, around 12 million shared. TCRdb's table, derived via immunoSEQ multiplex PCR, lists solely in-frame clones and lacks some. V and J calls and clone size are given by that table; D and trimming were obtained from the DNA. This sample has 130,000 to 150,000 clones, with roughly three quarters found just once. These data come from a study of cytomegalovirus exposure and HLA in healthy donors. The germline CDR1 and CDR2 sequences are SGHDT and YYEEEE. The CDR3 is made up of 16 amino acids. The junction had 10 bases not matched to a gene; V was cut back by 5 bases and J by 2 bases.

The sample was PBMCs. The origin of this receptor is a woman in her 40s in good health and CMV-seronegative. The chain has TRBV5-6 and TRBJ2-3; 8 positions match TRBD1. The CDR3 is CASSTPGTGDTDTQYF. In DNA, the CDR3 is TGTGCCAGCAGTACCCCCGGGACAGGAGACACAGATACGCAGTATTTT.